This entry concerns a single T cell receptor beta chain. This receptor's antigen is unknown. The input lacks base qualities; no much larger clone sits a single base away. The CDR3 spans 16 residues, from the cysteine through the phenylalanine. Only the CDR3 DNA stays, 48 bases, in frame from base 1. Relative to germline, V is missing 1 base and J is missing 0 bases, with 4 bases of the junction outside any gene match. As encoded in the germline V gene, CDR1 is SGHVS while CDR2 is FQNEAQ. The data were obtained in a study of blood T cell repertoires in COVID-19 (dated by TCRdb to the early 2020s). Regarding the study in general: Samples from collaborators originated in the United States, Italy and Spain and spanned both the acute and convalescent phases of COVID-19. The repertoires were released in a freely available public database meant as a resource for research on the immune response to SARS-CoV-2. Samples were obtained from the ongoing ImmuneRACE study (first 160 participants) and from about 1,300 subjects provided by 6 global collaborators. Sample metadata almost always included a de-identified subject ID, COVID-19 status, age in years and sex. Where available, HLA class I and class II types were taken from metadata supplied by the sample provider and were not determined by assay-based typing. The prospective study material was composed of cDNA or gDNA derived from T cells, B-cell-depleted T cells, or PBMCs. Deeply sampled blood TCRbeta repertoires from subjects exposed to, actively infected with, or recovered from COVID-19 were included in the dataset.

Enrolling through a virtual design, the prospective study's participants ranged in age from roughly 18 to 89 years and lived across 24 United States geographic areas. To assign participants to cohorts, the prospective study relied on clinical history that participants themselves reported in a screening survey and a study questionnaire. For ImmuneRACE Cohort 3, a participant was defined as recovered based on two consecutive negative NP/OP PCR tests, clearance by a healthcare professional, or resolution of symptoms. Each participant in the prospective study had whole blood, serum and a nasopharyngeal or oropharyngeal swab collected by mobile phlebotomists. Prospective study participants could optionally give additional blood draws and questionnaires over an approximately two-month period. Blood samples from the prospective study were shipped frozen or at room temperature prior to DNA extraction.

Summary of the overall study and its limitations: The quantity of clinical and demographic metadata differed by source and by participant and was supplied without curation.

The immunoSEQ Assay, a bias-controlled multiplex PCR, was used to amplify TCRbeta CDR3 regions from genomic DNA. Per the authors' processing: Nucleated cell counts per sample were estimated from amplification of reference gene primers within the assay. To quantify the absolute abundance of each unique TCRbeta CDR3 rearrangement, sequence reads were collapsed and filtered. For each sample, productive Simpson clonality was calculated by taking the square root of Simpson's diversity index across productive rearrangements. Drawn from immuneACCESS, this table holds only the in-frame rearrangements with V and J called that TCRdb kept. Clones are partly lost; checked studies trace under half to an unresolved V gene and leave the rest unexplained. Clonal size and the V and J genes are those of that table, whereas D and trimming came from the DNA. This sample is represented by over 200,000 clones; 85% to 90% of them were singletons. Around a sixth of the sample is in the top ten clones.

This chain is built from TRBV7-8 and TRBJ2-3; TRBD2 lines up with 7 middle nucleotides. Sequenced input: PBMCs or T cells enriched from blood (not recorded which). This receptor was taken from a man in his late teens or twenties who had recovered from COVID-19. The CDR3 corresponds to CASSLVREPSTDTQYF. In nucleotide form, the sequence is TGTGCCAGCAGCTTAGTGCGGGAGCCGAGCACAGATACGCAGTATTTT.